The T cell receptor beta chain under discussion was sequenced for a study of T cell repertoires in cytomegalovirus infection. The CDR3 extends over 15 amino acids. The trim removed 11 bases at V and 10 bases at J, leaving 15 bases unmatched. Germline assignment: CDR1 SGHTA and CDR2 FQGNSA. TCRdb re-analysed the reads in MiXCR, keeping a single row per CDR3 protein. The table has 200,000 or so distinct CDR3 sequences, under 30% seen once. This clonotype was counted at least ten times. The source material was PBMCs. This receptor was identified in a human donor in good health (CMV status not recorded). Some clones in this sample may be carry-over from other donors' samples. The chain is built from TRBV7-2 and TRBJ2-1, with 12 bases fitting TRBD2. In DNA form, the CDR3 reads TGTGCCCAGGGCCCGCTAGCGGGGGGGCCGGGAGAGCAGTTCTTC. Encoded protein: CAQGPLAGGPGEQFF.